The sequence of this TCR beta chain was determined in a study of control samples from healthy donors and cancer patients. Assay: immunoSEQ multiplex PCR; the TCRdb copy retains only in-frame clones and omits some. Among 55,000 to 70,000 clones listed, about 91% were seen once. V shed 4 bases and J shed 3 bases, with 13 bases lying between them. Germline V gene sequence: CDR1 SGHTA, CDR2 FQGNSA. The CDR3 is 15 residues long. The sequence was collected from a man in his thirties or forties with colorectal cancer. This chain uses TRBV7-2 with TRBJ1-5; D remains unclear. The sample was PBMCs. The chain's CDR3 is CASSSTLGPNQPQHF. CDR3 sequence (DNA): TGTGCCAGCAGCTCCACCTTAGGTCCCAATCAGCCCCAGCATTTT.